One and the same sample provided the 8 T cell receptor beta chains below, sequenced in a study of CD8 T cells in Susac syndrome (dated by TCRdb to about 2019). The receptor library was made with the immunoSEQ multiplex PCR assay. RNA was extracted with the RNeasy kit and roughly 0.5 to 1 ug was reverse transcribed using random hexamers. TCRdb reprocessing: public reads trimmed at Q25 with fastp, clones called with MiXCR, in-frame beta chains kept. Entries that share a CDR3 protein sequence are merged under the most common genes and DNA. For this sample there are some 180,000 distinct CDR3 sequences; 85% to 95% appear just once. The top ten clones comprise 0.085% to 0.1% of the sample. The sample was CD4+ T cells from PBMCs. The source is a human donor with Susac syndrome.

In the case of this clonotype: Its ends do not fully match the called genes, so a read error is possible. The chain couples TRBV2 to TRBJ2-1; the D is unclear. Germline V CDR1 and CDR2: SNHLY, FYNNEI. This CDR3 comprises 14 residues. In nucleotides, the CDR3 is TGTGCCAGCAGCGAAGGGATCTCCTACAATGAGCAGTTCTTC. Protein sequence: CASSEGISYNEQFF.

This clonotype has just one count. The chain recombines TRBV20-1 with TRBJ2-7, with 9 bases identical to TRBD1. The ends lost 1 base at V and 7 bases at J; junction bases unmatched: 17. Germline V lookup: CDR1 DFQATT, CDR2 SNEGSKA (reference sequence). This CDR3 is built from 17 residues. CDR3: CSARATGQGVFLREQYF. CDR3 in DNA: TGCAGTGCTAGAGCGACGGGACAGGGAGTTTTTCTACGAGAGCAGTACTTC.

The V call is TRBV20-1, the J call TRBJ1-5; no clear D. CDR3 length: 13 amino acids. The germline V gene has CDR1 DFQATT and CDR2 SNEGSKA (reference sequence). V was pared by 1 base and J by 5 bases, with 9 bases between. The CDR3 coding sequence is TGCAGTGCTAGAGTTCCCCTAGATCAGCCCCAGCATTTT. Translated, it gives CSARVPLDQPQHF.

This chain's CDR3 is CAWSPGDYGYTF. CDR3 coding DNA: TGTGCCTGGAGTCCAGGGGACTATGGCTACACCTTC. The chain links TRBV30 to TRBJ1-2; D possibly corresponds to TRBD1 (6 bases). The germline V gene has CDR1 GTSNPN and CDR2 SVGIG (reference sequence). The CDR3 length is 12 residues. Trimming took 2 bases from V and 3 from J, leaving 7 bases between them.

The genes are TRBV19 and TRBJ1-5; the D is unclear. From germline, CDR1 is LNHDA and CDR2 SQIVND (reference sequence). The ends were cut back, 5 bases at V and 3 bases at J, with 11 bases in the middle. CDR3 length equals 14 residues. CDR3 sequence reads: CASSSGPVNQPQHF. The CDR3 DNA follows: TGTGCCAGTAGTTCGGGTCCGGTCAATCAGCCCCAGCATTTT.

The CDR3: CAISESLGNQPQHF. The DNA for the CDR3 is TGTGCCATCAGTGAGTCGCTCGGCAATCAGCCCCAGCATTTT. The chain combines TRBV10-3 with TRBJ1-5; unclear D gene. V was trimmed by 0 bases and J by 2 bases, leaving 5 bases between them. The CDR3 is 14 amino acids. In germline, CDR1 is ENHRY, CDR2 SYGVKD.

The chain couples TRBV7-9 to TRBJ2-5; maybe TRBD2 (5 bases). CDR1 SEHNR and CDR2 FQNEAQ come from the germline V gene (reference sequence). The CDR3 has 14 residues. V dropped 3 bases and J dropped 2 bases, with 10 bases sitting between them. CDR3 nucleotides: TGTGCCAGCAGCTTCGAGGGAAAGCAAGAGACCCAGTACTTC. Translating it yields CASSFEGKQETQYF.

This chain uses TRBV19 with TRBJ1-2; D is possibly TRBD1 (5 bases). The CDR3 sequence is 16 residues long. Per germline, CDR1 LNHDA and CDR2 SQIVND (reference sequence). V was pared by 3 bases and J by 2 bases, with 16 bases between. The CDR3 DNA is TGTGCCAGTAGTATCGGCCGGGACGGCCGAAACTATGGCTACACCTTC. Protein: CASSIGRDGRNYGYTF.